This TCR beta chain was obtained from a study of shared clonotypes between healthy human individuals. Findings of the study overall: The small donor group covered limited genetic and exposure diversity.

The table lists this clone with a count of one. What it binds is not known. This CDR3 region has 17 residues. Per the germline V gene, CDR1 is LGHNA and CDR2 is YSLEER. V gave up 0 bases and J gave up 5 bases; unmatched junction bases: 8. This was a deep-level run. Profiling relied on immunoSEQ multiplex PCR, and the TCRdb table lists in-frame clones only, not all of them. The table lists about 2 million clones, about 95% of them singletons. Naive CD8 cells lacked CD45RO, underwent positive selection for CCR7 and left out terminally differentiated effector memory CD45RA+ cells. The rearrangement uses TRBV4-3 and TRBJ2-2; 8 nucleotides line up with TRBD1. The sample taken for sequencing was naive CD8+ T cells sorted from blood. The clonotype was recovered from a man younger than 35 in good health. CDR3 amino acids: CASSQDFRGPVTGELFF. In DNA, the CDR3 is TGCGCCAGCAGCCAAGATTTCAGGGGGCCGGTAACCGGGGAGCTGTTTTTT.